This is a list of T cell receptor beta chains from one sample in a study of blood T cell repertoires in COVID-19. Sequencing was performed with immunoSEQ multiplex PCR; in TCRdb, only in-frame clones are kept and a portion is missing. The sample has about 140,000 clones, around 72% seen once. Sample: peripheral blood. The receptors come from a woman aged 55-69 years with acute or convalescent COVID-19. The CDR3 runs from the conserved cysteine through the conserved F or W. A D gene is named only where the DNA matches it firmly. The listing skips clone size in some rows; elsewhere it reads once, few, many or a size class.

j_gene,abundance,v_gene,d_gene,CDR3nt,CDR3aa
TRBJ1-1,-,TRBV12-3/TRBV12-4,TRBD1,TGTGCCAGCAGTCCGCAAAGACAGGGGGATTTCTTT,CASSPQRQGDFF
TRBJ1-2,-,TRBV18,-,TGTGCCAGCTCACCGACAGTAAACGACTATGGCTACACCTTC,CASSPTVNDYGYTF
TRBJ2-1,-,TRBV10-1,TRBD2,TGCGCCAGCAAATTAGCGGGAGCTATGACCTACAATGAGCAGTTCTTC,CASKLAGAMTYNEQFF
TRBJ2-1,few,TRBV4-1,-,TGCGCCAGCAGCTTCCGTTTAGCGGGACAGGGTTCCTACAATGAGCAGTTCTTC,CASSFRLAGQGSYNEQFF
TRBJ1-6,-,TRBV30,TRBD1,TGTGCCTGGAGTGGATTCGACAGGGAAATTTCACCCCTCCACTTT,CAWSGFDREISPLHF
TRBJ2-2,-,TRBV5-6,-,TGTGCCAGCAGCCTTTACGGTGGCGGGGAGCTGTTTTTT,CASSLYGGGELFF
TRBJ1-2,once,TRBV30,-,TGTGCCTGGAGTCAAGCCGGACACCCACTATTTGACCGTGGCTACACCTTC,CAWSQAGHPLFDRGYTF
TRBJ1-2,few,TRBV28,TRBD1,TGTGCCAGCAGTTCCGGTAGCGGGACAGGGTACTATGGCTACACCTTC,CASSSGSGTGYYGYTF
TRBJ1-3,-,TRBV9,-,TGTGCCAGCAGCGTAGATCCAGGGTGGGACACCATATATTTT,CASSVDPGWDTIYF
TRBJ1-2,-,TRBV4-1,TRBD1,TGCGCCAGCAGCCAGTACCGGGACAGGGTAGGTGGCTACACCTTC,CASSQYRDRVGGYTF
TRBJ2-5,-,TRBV7-9,TRBD1,TGTGCCAGCAGATGGGACAGGGAGTGGTGGGAGACCCAGTACTTC,CASRWDREWWETQYF
TRBJ1-1,-,TRBV7-9,TRBD1,TGTGCCAGCAGCTCCCACAGAGGGACAGGGAAGGAAGCTTTCTTT,CASSSHRGTGKEAFF
TRBJ1-1,once,TRBV27,-,TGTGCCAGCAGTTTCTCCAGTCGGAACACTGAAGCTTTCTTT,CASSFSSRNTEAFF
TRBJ1-2,-,TRBV18,-,TGTGCCAGCTCACCAGCCGGACAAGTCTATGGCTACACCTTC,CASSPAGQVYGYTF
TRBJ1-5,-,TRBV6-1,-,TGTGCCAGCAGTGAAGCTCGGGGGAGCAATCAGCCCCAGCATTTT,CASSEARGSNQPQHF
TRBJ1-4,-,TRBV5-1,-,TGCGCCAGCAGCTTGAGGGGCGGTCCTAATGAAAAACTGTTTTTT,CASSLRGGPNEKLFF
TRBJ2-1,-,TRBV5-5,TRBD2,TGTGCCAGCAGCTTATTAGCGGGAGTAGGCAATGAGCAGTTCTTC,CASSLLAGVGNEQFF
TRBJ1-1,-,TRBV29-1,TRBD1,TGCAGCGTTGTGGGCAGGGGGTCGGCCACTGAAGCTTTCTTT,CSVVGRGSATEAFF
TRBJ2-5,-,TRBV2,TRBD2,TGTGCCAGCAGTCGGTCCCTGACTAGCGGGAGTAGGGAGACCCAGTACTTC,CASSRSLTSGSRETQYF
TRBJ1-2,-,TRBV30,-,TGTGCCTGGAGTGCGGGGGGCGGTTATGGCTACACCTTC,CAWSAGGGYGYTF
TRBJ2-1,-,TRBV27,TRBD2,TGTGCCAGCAGTTTAAAAATTAGCGGGATAAGCTACAATGAGCAGTTCTTC,CASSLKISGISYNEQFF
TRBJ1-5,once,TRBV18,TRBD1,TGTGCCAGCTCACCACAACAGGGGGGTCAGCCCCAGCATTTT,CASSPQQGGQPQHF
TRBJ2-7,-,TRBV6-1,TRBD2,TGTGCCAGCAGTGATACTACCCGTCAGACTAGCGGTTACTACGAGCAGTACTTC,CASSDTTRQTSGYYEQYF
TRBJ2-7,-,TRBV10-2,TRBD2,TGCGCCAGCATGGACAGCGGGAGTAGTTACGAGCAGTACTTC,CASMDSGSSYEQYF
TRBJ2-5,-,TRBV5-1,TRBD2,TGCGCCAGCAGCTTGTTTGGTCAGGGAGCGGGGCAAGAGACCCAGTACTTC,CASSLFGQGAGQETQYF
TRBJ2-7,-,TRBV5-6,TRBD2,TGTGCCTCAGGGGCGGGAGGCGAGCAGTACTTC,CASGAGGEQYF
TRBJ2-7,-,TRBV5-1,-,TGCGCCAGCAGCTTGGCTTTACAGGGTGGGAAAAACTACGAGCAGTACTTC,CASSLALQGGKNYEQYF
TRBJ2-7,-,TRBV10-2,-,TGCGCCAGCACCTTGGTGGAGGTCAAGGCGTACGAGCAGTACTTC,CASTLVEVKAYEQYF
TRBJ2-5,once,TRBV12-3/TRBV12-4,-,TGTGCCAGCAGTTTAACTAGAAGGGAGACCCAGTACTTC,CASSLTRRETQYF
TRBJ2-7,-,TRBV5-1,TRBD1,TGCGCCAGCAGCCCAGGGACAGGGAGCGGCGAGCAGTACTTC,CASSPGTGSGEQYF
TRBJ1-4,once,TRBV12-3/TRBV12-4,-,TGTGCCAGCAGAACGTCGGCGGGAGAAAAACTGTTTTTT,CASRTSAGEKLFF
TRBJ2-7,-,TRBV19,TRBD1,TGTGCCAGTAGTACCGGGACAGGGTCCTACGAGCAGTACTTC,CASSTGTGSYEQYF
TRBJ2-2,-,TRBV6-5,TRBD2,TGTGCCAGCATAGCTAGCGGGAGGACCGGGGAGCTGTTTTTT,CASIASGRTGELFF
TRBJ1-2,-,TRBV3-1/TRBV3-2,-,TGTGCCAGCAGCCAAGGGATTTCAGCAGGAGGCTACACCTTC,CASSQGISAGGYTF
TRBJ2-3,-,TRBV4-1,TRBD2,TGCGCCAGCAGCCAAGAGGCTAATCGGCCTAGCGGGAGCACAGATACGCAGTATTTT,CASSQEANRPSGSTDTQYF
TRBJ2-2,-,TRBV2,TRBD2,TGTGCCAGCAGTGAACTAGCGGGAGCCGGGGAGCTGTTTTTT,CASSELAGAGELFF